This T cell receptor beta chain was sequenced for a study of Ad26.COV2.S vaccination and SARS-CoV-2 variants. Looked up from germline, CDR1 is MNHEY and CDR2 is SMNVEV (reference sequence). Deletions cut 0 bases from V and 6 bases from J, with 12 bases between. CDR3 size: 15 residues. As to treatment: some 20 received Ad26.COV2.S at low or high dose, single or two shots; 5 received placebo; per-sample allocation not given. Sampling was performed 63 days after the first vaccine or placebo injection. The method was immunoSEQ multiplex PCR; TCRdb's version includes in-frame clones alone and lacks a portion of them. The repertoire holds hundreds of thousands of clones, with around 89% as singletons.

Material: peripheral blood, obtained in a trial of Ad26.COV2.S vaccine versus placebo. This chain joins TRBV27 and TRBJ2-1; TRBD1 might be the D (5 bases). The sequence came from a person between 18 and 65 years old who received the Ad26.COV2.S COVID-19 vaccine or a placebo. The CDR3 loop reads CASSLSSDRFNEQFF. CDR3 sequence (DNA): TGTGCCAGCAGTTTATCCTCCGACAGATTCAATGAGCAGTTCTTC.